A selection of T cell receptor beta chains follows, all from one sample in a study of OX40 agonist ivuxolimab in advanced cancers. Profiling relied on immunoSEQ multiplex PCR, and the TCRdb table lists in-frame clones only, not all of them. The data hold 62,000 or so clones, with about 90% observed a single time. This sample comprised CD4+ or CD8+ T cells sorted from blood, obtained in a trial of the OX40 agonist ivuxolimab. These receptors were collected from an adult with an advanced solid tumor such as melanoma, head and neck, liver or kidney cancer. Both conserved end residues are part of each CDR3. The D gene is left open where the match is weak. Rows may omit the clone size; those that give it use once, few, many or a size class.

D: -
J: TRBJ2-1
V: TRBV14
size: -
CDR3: CASSQRSGYNEQFF
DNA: TGTGCCAGCAGCCAACGAAGCGGTTACAATGAGCAGTTCTTC

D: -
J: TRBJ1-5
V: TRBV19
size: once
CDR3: CASTVSGTPNQPQHF
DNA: TGTGCCAGTACTGTCTCTGGGACACCCAATCAGCCCCAGCATTTT

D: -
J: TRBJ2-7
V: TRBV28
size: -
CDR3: CASSSMVSSYEQYF
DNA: TGTGCCAGCAGTTCCATGGTTAGCTCCTACGAGCAGTACTTC

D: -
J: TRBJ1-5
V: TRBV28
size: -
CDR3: CASRPRTLSNQPQHF
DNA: TGTGCCAGCAGGCCCCGGACACTTTCCAATCAGCCCCAGCATTTT

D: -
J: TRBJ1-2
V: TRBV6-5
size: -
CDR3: CASSYVSYGYTF
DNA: TGTGCCAGCAGTTATGTCAGCTATGGCTACACCTTC

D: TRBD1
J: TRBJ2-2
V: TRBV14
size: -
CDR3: CASSQDHRGPGELFF
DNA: TGTGCCAGCAGCCAAGATCACAGGGGGCCCGGGGAGCTGTTTTTT

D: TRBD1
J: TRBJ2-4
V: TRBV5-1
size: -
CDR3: CASSTNPTGEKNIQYF
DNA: TGCGCCAGCAGCACCAACCCGACAGGGGAAAAAAACATTCAGTACTTC

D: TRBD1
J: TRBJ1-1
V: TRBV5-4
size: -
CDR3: CASSLPRQGPNTEAFF
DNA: TGTGCCAGCAGCTTGCCCCGACAGGGGCCGAACACTGAAGCTTTCTTT

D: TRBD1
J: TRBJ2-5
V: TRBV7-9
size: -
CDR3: CASSPTGERTQYF
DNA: TGTGCCAGCAGCCCCACAGGGGAGAGGACCCAGTACTTC

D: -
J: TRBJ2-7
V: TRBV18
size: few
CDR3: CASSDDGGLDVF
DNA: TGTGCCAGCTCGGACGATGGGGGCCTTGATGTTTTC

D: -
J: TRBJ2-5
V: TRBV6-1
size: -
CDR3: CASGTGTQETQYF
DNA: TGTGCCAGCGGTACAGGAACACAAGAGACCCAGTACTTC

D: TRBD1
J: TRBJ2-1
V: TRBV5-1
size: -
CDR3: CASSSGTGTYRPGNSYNEQFF
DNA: TGCGCCAGCAGCTCCGGGACAGGGACCTACCGACCCGGGAACTCCTACAATGAGCAGTTCTTC

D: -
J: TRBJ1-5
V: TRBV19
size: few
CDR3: CASNRANQPQHF
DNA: TGTGCCAGTAATAGAGCCAATCAGCCCCAGCATTTT

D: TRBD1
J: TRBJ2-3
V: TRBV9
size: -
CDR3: CASSDGQGRRTDTQYF
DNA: TGTGCCAGCAGCGATGGACAGGGGCGCCGAACAGATACGCAGTATTTT

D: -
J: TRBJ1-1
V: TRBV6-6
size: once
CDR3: CASTGQSNTEAFF
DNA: TGTGCCAGCACCGGACAGTCGAACACTGAAGCTTTCTTT

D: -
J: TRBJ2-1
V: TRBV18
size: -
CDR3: CASSARAGDNEQFF
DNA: TGTGCCAGCTCCGCGAGGGCCGGGGACAATGAGCAGTTCTTC

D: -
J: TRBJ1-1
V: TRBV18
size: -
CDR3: CASSPDFGRDTEAFF
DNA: TGTGCCAGCTCACCAGACTTCGGGAGAGACACTGAAGCTTTCTTT

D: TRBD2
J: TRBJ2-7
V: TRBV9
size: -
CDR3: CASSVGLADSYEQYF
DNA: TGTGCCAGCAGCGTAGGACTAGCGGACTCCTACGAGCAGTACTTC

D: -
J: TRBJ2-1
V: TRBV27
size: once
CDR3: CASSSVGGSYNEQFF
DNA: TGTGCCAGCAGTTCCGTCGGAGGCTCCTACAATGAGCAGTTCTTC

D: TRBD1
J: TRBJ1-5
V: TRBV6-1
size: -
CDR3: CASSSTGAHQPQHF
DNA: TGTGCCAGCAGTTCGACAGGGGCCCATCAGCCCCAGCATTTT

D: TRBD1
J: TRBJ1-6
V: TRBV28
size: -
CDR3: CASSSRQGALNSPLHF
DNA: TGTGCCAGCAGTTCAAGACAGGGGGCCCTTAATTCACCCCTCCACTTT

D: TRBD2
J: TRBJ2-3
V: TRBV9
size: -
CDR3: CASSVELAGGGDTQYF
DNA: TGTGCCAGCAGCGTAGAACTAGCGGGAGGGGGAGATACGCAGTATTTT

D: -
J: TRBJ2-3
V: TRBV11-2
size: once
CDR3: CASTPLNTQYF
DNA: TGTGCCAGCACCCCGCTAAATACGCAGTATTTT

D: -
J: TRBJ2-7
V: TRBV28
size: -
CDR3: CASNRWTFSYEQYF
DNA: TGTGCCAGCAATCGCTGGACTTTCTCCTACGAGCAGTACTTC

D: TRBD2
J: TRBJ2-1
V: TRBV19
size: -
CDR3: CASRGLAGVYNEQFF
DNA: TGTGCCAGTAGGGGACTAGCGGGAGTGTACAATGAGCAGTTCTTC

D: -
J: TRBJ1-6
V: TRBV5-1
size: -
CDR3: CASSLSVDRNSPLHF
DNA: TGCGCCAGCAGCTTATCCGTGGATAGGAATTCACCCCTCCACTTT

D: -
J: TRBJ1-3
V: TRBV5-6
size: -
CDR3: CASSPGRGAGNTIYF
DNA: TGTGCCAGCAGCCCGGGCCGGGGCGCAGGAAACACCATATATTTT

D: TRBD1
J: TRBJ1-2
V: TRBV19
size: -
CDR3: CASSAQGAFGYTF
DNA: TGTGCCAGTAGCGCCCAGGGGGCCTTTGGCTACACCTTC

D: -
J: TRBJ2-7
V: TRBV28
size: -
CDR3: CASSPPPGGISYEQYF
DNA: TGTGCCAGCAGTCCGCCGCCAGGGGGGATCTCCTACGAGCAGTACTTC

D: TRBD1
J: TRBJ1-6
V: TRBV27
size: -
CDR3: CASRTRGLSYNSPLHF
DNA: TGTGCCAGCAGAACCAGGGGGCTATCCTATAATTCACCCCTCCACTTT

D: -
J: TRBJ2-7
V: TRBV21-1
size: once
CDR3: CASSYRDRWIPQTLYEQYF
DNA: TGTGCCAGCAGCTACCGGGACAGGTGGATTCCCCAGACGCTGTACGAGCAGTACTTC

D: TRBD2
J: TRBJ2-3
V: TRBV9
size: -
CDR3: CASSVGVAGNTDTQYF
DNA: TGTGCCAGCAGCGTAGGGGTAGCGGGGAACACAGATACGCAGTATTTT

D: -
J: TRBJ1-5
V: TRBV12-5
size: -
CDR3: CASGIGHLSNQPQHF
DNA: TGTGCTAGTGGTATCGGACACCTTAGCAATCAGCCCCAGCATTTT

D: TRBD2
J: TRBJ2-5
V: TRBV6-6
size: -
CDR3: CASSYSITGGETQYF
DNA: TGTGCCAGCAGTTACTCGATAACGGGGGGTGAGACCCAGTACTTC

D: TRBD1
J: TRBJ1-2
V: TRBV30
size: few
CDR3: CAWSAQTGGYGYTF
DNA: TGTGCCTGGAGTGCCCAAACAGGGGGCTATGGCTACACCTTC

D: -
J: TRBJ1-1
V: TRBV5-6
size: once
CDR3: CASIFRATEMNTEAFF
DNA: TGTGCCAGCATCTTTCGGGCGACAGAAATGAACACTGAAGCTTTCTTT

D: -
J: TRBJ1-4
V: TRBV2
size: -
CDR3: CASRQGNEKLFF
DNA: TGTGCCAGCAGACAGGGTAATGAAAAACTGTTTTTT

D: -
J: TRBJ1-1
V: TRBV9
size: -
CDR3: CASSPTLGTYTEAFF
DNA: TGTGCCAGCAGCCCCACGTTGGGGACTTACACTGAAGCTTTCTTT

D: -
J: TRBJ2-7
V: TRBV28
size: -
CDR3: CASKHSYEQYF
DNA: TGTGCCAGCAAACACTCCTACGAGCAGTACTTC

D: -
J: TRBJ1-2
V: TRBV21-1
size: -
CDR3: CASSTGQGAFYGYTF
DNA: TGTGCCAGCAGCACAGGACAGGGGGCTTTTTATGGCTACACCTTC

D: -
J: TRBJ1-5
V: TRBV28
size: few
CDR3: CASSSGLITAQHF
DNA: TGTGCCAGCAGTTCAGGTTTAATCACAGCCCAGCATTTT

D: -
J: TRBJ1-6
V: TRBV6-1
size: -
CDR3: CASSEARNNSPLHF
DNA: TGTGCCAGCAGTGAAGCCCGGAATAATTCACCCCTCCACTTT

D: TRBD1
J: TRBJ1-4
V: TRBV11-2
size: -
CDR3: CASSLGDRVNEKLFF
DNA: TGTGCCAGCAGCTTAGGGGACAGGGTAAACGAAAAACTGTTTTTT

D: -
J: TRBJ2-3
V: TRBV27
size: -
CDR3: CASSLITSTDTQYF
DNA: TGTGCCAGCAGCCTAATAACTAGCACAGATACGCAGTATTTT

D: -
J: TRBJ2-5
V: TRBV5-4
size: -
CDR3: CASSPRGPVKGKETQYF
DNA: TGTGCCAGCAGCCCACGGGGCCCGGTTAAGGGAAAAGAGACCCAGTACTTC

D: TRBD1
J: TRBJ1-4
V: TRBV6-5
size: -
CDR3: CASSYLQGANEKLFF
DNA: TGTGCCAGCAGTTACCTTCAGGGGGCAAATGAAAAACTGTTTTTT

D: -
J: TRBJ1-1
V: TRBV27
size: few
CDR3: CASSLSNGPGEAFF
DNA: TGTGCCAGCAGTTTATCGAACGGGCCGGGGGAAGCTTTCTTT

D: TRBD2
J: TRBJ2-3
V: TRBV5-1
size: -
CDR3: CASSLSGSGREADTQYF
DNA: TGCGCCAGCAGCTTGTCCGGAAGCGGGAGGGAGGCAGATACGCAGTATTTT

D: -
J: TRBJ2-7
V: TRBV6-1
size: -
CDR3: CASSLGYEQYF
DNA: TGTGCCAGCAGTCTGGGCTACGAGCAGTACTTC